One TCR beta chain is described in this entry. Its antigen is still unknown. The sample belongs to a study of cytomegalovirus exposure and HLA in healthy donors. Notes on the study in general: Among TCR beta chains, those listed as cytomegalovirus-associated numbered about 160. It was confirmed in vitro that three of the CMV-associated chains were specific for CMV antigens.

The CDR3 has 16 residues. V lost 1 base and J 0 bases, leaving 13 bases between the germline ends. Germline V gene sequence: CDR1 MGHRA, CDR2 YSYEKL. The protocol was immunoSEQ multiplex PCR, while the TCRdb copy is restricted to in-frame clones and leaves out a portion. Here the sample spans about 160,000 clones, nearly 90% being singletons. Sequenced sample: PBMCs. The source is a woman between 18 and 30 years old in good health and CMV-seropositive. The gene calls are TRBV4-1 and TRBJ2-7, with a weak D call TRBD2 (5 bases). For the CDR3, the DNA is TGCGCCAGCAGCCAAGGGCGGCAGAGGGCCTCCTACGAGCAGTACTTC. Its translation is CASSQGRQRASYEQYF.